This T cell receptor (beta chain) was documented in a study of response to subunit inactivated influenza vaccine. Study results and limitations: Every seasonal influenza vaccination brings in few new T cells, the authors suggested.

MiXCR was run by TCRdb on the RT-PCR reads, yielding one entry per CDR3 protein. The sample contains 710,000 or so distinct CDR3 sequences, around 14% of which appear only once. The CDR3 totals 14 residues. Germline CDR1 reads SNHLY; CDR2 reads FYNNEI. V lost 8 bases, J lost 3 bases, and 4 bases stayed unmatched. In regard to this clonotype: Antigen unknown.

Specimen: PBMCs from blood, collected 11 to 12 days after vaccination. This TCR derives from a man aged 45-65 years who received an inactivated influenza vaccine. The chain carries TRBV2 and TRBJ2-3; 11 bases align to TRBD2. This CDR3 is CASLASGRTDTQYF. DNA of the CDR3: TGTGCCAGCTTGGCTAGCGGGAGGACAGATACGCAGTATTTT.